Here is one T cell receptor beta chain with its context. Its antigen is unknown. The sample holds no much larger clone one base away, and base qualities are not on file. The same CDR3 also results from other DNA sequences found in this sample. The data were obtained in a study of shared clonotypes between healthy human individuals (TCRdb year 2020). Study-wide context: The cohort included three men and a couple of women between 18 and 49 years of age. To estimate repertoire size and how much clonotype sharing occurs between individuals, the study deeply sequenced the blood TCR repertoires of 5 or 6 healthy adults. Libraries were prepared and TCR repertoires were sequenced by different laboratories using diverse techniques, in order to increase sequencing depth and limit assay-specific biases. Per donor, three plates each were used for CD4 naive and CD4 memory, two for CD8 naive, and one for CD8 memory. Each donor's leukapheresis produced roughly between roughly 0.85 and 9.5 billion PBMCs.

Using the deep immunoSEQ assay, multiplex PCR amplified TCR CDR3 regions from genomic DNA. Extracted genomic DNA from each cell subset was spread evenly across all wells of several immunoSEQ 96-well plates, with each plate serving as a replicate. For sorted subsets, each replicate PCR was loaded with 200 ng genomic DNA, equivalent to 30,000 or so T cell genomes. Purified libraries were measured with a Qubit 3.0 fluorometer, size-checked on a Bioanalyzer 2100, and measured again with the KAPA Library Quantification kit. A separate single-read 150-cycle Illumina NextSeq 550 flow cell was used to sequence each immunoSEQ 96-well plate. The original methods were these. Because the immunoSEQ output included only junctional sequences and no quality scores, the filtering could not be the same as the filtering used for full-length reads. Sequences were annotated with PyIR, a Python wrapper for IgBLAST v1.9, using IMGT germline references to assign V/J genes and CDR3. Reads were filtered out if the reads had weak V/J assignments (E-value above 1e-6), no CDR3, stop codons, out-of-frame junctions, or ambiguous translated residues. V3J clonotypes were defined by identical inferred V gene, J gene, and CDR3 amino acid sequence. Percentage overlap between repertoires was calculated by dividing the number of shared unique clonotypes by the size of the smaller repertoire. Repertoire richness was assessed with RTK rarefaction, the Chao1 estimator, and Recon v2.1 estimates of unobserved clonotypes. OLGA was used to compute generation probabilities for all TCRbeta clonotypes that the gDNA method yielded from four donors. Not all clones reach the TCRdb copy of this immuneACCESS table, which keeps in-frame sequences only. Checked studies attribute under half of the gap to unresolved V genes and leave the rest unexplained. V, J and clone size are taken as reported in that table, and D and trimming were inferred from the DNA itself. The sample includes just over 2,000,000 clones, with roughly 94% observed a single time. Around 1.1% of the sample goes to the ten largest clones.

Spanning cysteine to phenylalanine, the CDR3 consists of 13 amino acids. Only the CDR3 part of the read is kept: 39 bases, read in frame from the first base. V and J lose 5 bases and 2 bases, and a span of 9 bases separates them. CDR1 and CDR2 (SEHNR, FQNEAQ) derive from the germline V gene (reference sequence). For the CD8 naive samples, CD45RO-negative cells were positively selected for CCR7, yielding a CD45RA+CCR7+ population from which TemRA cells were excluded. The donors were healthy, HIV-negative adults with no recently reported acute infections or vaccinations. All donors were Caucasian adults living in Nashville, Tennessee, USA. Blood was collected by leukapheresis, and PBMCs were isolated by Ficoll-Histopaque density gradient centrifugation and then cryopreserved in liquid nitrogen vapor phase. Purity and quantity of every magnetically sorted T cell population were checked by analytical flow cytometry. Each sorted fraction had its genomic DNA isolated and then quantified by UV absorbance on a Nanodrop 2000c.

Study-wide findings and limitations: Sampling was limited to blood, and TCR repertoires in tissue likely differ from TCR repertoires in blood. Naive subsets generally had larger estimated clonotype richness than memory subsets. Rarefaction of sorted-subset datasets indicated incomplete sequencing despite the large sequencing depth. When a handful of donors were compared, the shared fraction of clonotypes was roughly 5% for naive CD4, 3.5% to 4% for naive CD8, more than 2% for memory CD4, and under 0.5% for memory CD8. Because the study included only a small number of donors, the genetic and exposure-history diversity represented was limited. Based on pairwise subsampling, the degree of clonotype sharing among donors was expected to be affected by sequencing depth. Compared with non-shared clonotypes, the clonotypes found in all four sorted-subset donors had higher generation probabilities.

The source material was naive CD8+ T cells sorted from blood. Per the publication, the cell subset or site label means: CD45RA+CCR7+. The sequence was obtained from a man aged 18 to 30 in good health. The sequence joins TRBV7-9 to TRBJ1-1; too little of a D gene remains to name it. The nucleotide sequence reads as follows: TGTGCCAGCAGCCAAGTCTTAAACACTGAAGCTTTCTTT. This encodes CASSQVLNTEAFF.